This T cell receptor (beta chain) appears in the sequencing data of a study of shared clonotypes between healthy human individuals. Sequenced by immunoSEQ multiplex PCR; TCRdb stores in-frame clones only, minus some. The sample lists about 1.1 million clones, 78% occurring once. Comment on this clone: A read error may account for a junction end that differs from germline.

Germline V lookup: CDR1 LNHNV, CDR2 YYDKDF (reference sequence). The CDR3 runs to 12 residues. The sample consisted of memory CD4+ T cells from PBMCs. Subset indicated: CD45RA-negative fraction. This receptor was taken from a man aged 18-30 years in good health. Some clones in this sample may be carry-over from other donors' samples. This rearrangement joins TRBV15 to TRBJ2-7, with no clear D. The CDR3 spells CATSRDRTNPGF. CDR3 sequence (DNA): TGTGCCACCAGCAGAGACAGGACCAACCCGGGCTTC.